A selection of T cell receptor beta chains follows, all from one sample in a study of T cell changes during pregnancy in multiple sclerosis. Repertoires were generated with immunoSEQ multiplex PCR, while TCRdb's copy carries only in-frame clones and drops some. Among tens of thousands of clones listed, roughly 94% were seen once. This specimen consisted of peripheral blood, obtained in the third trimester of pregnancy. Receptors were obtained from a female donor with multiple sclerosis, enrolled in a pregnancy study. Each CDR3 is given with its conserved first and last residue. Each record gives: D gene, CDR3 length, V gene, J gene, clone size, CDR3 protein, CDR3 DNA. D genes are given only for firm matches. Clone size, where shown, is once, few, many, or a class for clones that have expanded.

NA,15,TRBV6-6,TRBJ1-5,NA,CASSRTDAPHQPQHF,TGTGCCAGCAGTCGGACTGACGCGCCTCATCAGCCCCAGCATTTT
TRBD1,16,TRBV19,TRBJ2-7,few,CASSTRRQGSGYEQYF,TGTGCCAGTAGTACCCGTCGACAGGGGTCTGGCTACGAGCAGTACTTC
NA,17,TRBV4-2,TRBJ1-2,NA,CASSQVLAGDTNYGYTF,TGTGCCAGCAGCCAAGTCCTAGCGGGGGATACTAACTATGGCTACACCTTC
NA,13,TRBV5-4,TRBJ2-7,NA,CASSRVSSYEQYF,TGTGCCAGCAGTCGGGTGAGCTCCTACGAGCAGTACTTC
NA,15,TRBV5-4,TRBJ2-5,NA,CASSPRAGVGETQYF,TGTGCCAGCAGCCCGCGGGCAGGGGTGGGGGAGACCCAGTACTTC
TRBD1,13,TRBV7-3,TRBJ2-5,NA,CASSPGQLGAQYF,TGTGCCAGCAGCCCGGGACAGCTCGGGGCCCAGTACTTC
TRBD1,15,TRBV6-5,TRBJ2-2,NA,CASSPDRGVTGELFF,TGTGCCAGCAGTCCCGACAGGGGGGTCACCGGGGAGCTGTTTTTT
NA,14,TRBV15,TRBJ2-5,NA,CATSLGAAQETQYF,TGTGCCACCAGCCTAGGGGCAGCACAAGAGACCCAGTACTTC
TRBD1,14,TRBV29-1,TRBJ1-1,NA,CSVDTGGDYTEAFF,TGCAGCGTCGACACAGGGGGAGATTACACTGAAGCTTTCTTT
NA,16,TRBV15,TRBJ2-3,NA,CATSRDKALGTDTQYF,TGTGCCACCAGCAGAGATAAAGCCTTGGGCACAGATACGCAGTATTTT
TRBD1,15,TRBV19,TRBJ1-4,NA,CATSNRQGGNEKLFF,TGTGCCACGAGCAACCGACAGGGCGGGAATGAAAAACTGTTTTTT
NA,13,TRBV5-4,TRBJ1-2,NA,CASSLAQDYGYTF,TGTGCCAGCAGCTTGGCCCAGGATTATGGCTACACCTTC
NA,12,TRBV19,TRBJ2-7,NA,CASSMAPYEQYF,TGTGCCAGTAGTATGGCCCCCTACGAGCAGTACTTC
NA,17,TRBV5-6,TRBJ1-5,NA,CASTLRRSGYSNQPQHF,TGTGCCAGCACCCTTCGGCGTTCAGGGTATAGCAATCAGCCCCAGCATTTT
TRBD1,13,TRBV11-2,TRBJ1-1,NA,CASSFRQGTEAFF,TGTGCCAGCAGCTTCCGACAGGGAACTGAAGCTTTCTTT
NA,16,TRBV7-3,TRBJ1-1,NA,CASSLRGGQTNTEAFF,TGTGCCAGCAGCTTAAGGGGGGGGCAGACGAACACTGAAGCTTTCTTT
TRBD1,17,TRBV19,TRBJ2-7,NA,CASSISSYRGRGYEQYF,TGTGCCAGTAGTATTTCATCTTACAGGGGTAGGGGTTACGAGCAGTACTTC
NA,14,TRBV9,TRBJ2-1,NA,CASRGPGTYNEQFF,TGTGCCAGCAGGGGCCCCGGGACATACAATGAGCAGTTCTTC
NA,16,TRBV6-4,TRBJ2-3,NA,CASSDSVAASADTQYF,TGTGCCAGCAGTGATTCGGTAGCGGCAAGCGCAGATACGCAGTATTTT
TRBD1,17,TRBV10-3,TRBJ1-5,NA,CAISAGVPGQGGQPQHF,TGTGCCATCAGTGCGGGTGTACCGGGACAGGGGGGACAGCCCCAGCATTTT
TRBD1,17,TRBV7-3,TRBJ2-3,NA,CASSLDRPGQGRDTQYF,TGTGCCAGCAGCTTGGATCGCCCGGGACAGGGGAGAGATACGCAGTATTTT
TRBD1,16,TRBV6-4,TRBJ2-3,once,CASSDSGQGAVDTQYF,TGTGCCAGCAGTGACTCGGGACAGGGGGCCGTCGATACGCAGTATTTT
NA,13,TRBV19,TRBJ2-7,NA,CASMSGQGYEQYF,TGTGCCAGTATGTCCGGGCAGGGCTACGAGCAGTACTTC
NA,13,TRBV7-3,TRBJ2-7,NA,CASSLSRGHEQYF,TGTGCCAGCAGCTTAAGCAGGGGCCACGAGCAGTACTTC
TRBD1,11,TRBV29-1,TRBJ1-2,NA,CSTWTGEGYTF,TGCAGCACATGGACAGGGGAGGGCTACACCTTC
TRBD1,14,TRBV7-9,TRBJ2-7,once,CASIGQGNSYEQYF,TGTGCCAGCATTGGACAGGGAAACTCCTACGAGCAGTACTTC
NA,15,TRBV6-1,TRBJ2-5,NA,CASSLPGDGQETQYF,TGTGCCAGCTCGCTCCCGGGGGACGGACAAGAGACCCAGTACTTC
NA,14,TRBV5-1,TRBJ1-2,NA,CASSSGLTVDGYTF,TGCGCCAGCAGCTCAGGACTGACGGTGGATGGCTACACCTTC
NA,15,TRBV6-5,TRBJ1-1,NA,CASSYSFGRNTEAFF,TGTGCCAGCAGTTACTCGTTTGGCCGGAACACTGAAGCTTTCTTT
NA,17,TRBV7-2,TRBJ1-3,NA,CASSSPTGASSGNTIYF,TGTGCCAGCAGCTCGCCGACAGGAGCGAGCTCTGGAAACACCATATATTTT
TRBD1,15,TRBV9,TRBJ2-7,NA,CASSVGTGLSYEQYF,TGTGCCAGCAGCGTCGGGACAGGGCTCTCCTACGAGCAGTACTTC
NA,12,TRBV9,TRBJ2-7,NA,CASSSYGEEQYF,TGTGCCAGCAGCTCCTACGGGGAGGAGCAGTACTTC
TRBD2,16,TRBV7-3,TRBJ2-2,NA,CASSQLAGARTGELFF,TGTGCCAGCAGCCAACTAGCGGGGGCCCGAACCGGGGAGCTGTTTTTT
TRBD1,16,TRBV6-1,TRBJ1-1,NA,CASSDRTGAMNTEAFF,TGTGCCAGCAGTGATCGGACAGGGGCAATGAACACTGAAGCTTTCTTT
TRBD2,20,TRBV5-1,TRBJ2-1,NA,CASSLDRGLGLAGRLNEQFF,TGCGCCAGCAGCTTGGACAGGGGGCTGGGACTAGCGGGGCGTTTGAATGAGCAGTTCTTC
TRBD1,14,TRBV7-7,TRBJ2-7,NA,CASSMGQGNYEQYF,TGTGCTAGCAGCATGGGACAGGGAAACTACGAGCAGTACTTC
NA,14,TRBV4-1,TRBJ1-2,NA,CASSSPGSAYGYTF,TGCGCCAGCAGCTCTCCAGGTTCTGCATATGGCTACACCTTC
TRBD2,16,TRBV5-1,TRBJ2-3,NA,CASTRTRRGSTDTQYF,TGCGCCAGCACCCGAACGAGGCGGGGGAGCACAGATACGCAGTATTTT
NA,14,TRBV7-2,TRBJ2-3,NA,CASSVTRGTDTQYF,TGTGCCAGCAGCGTAACTAGGGGCACAGATACGCAGTATTTT
TRBD1,15,TRBV15,TRBJ1-2,NA,CATSRDGTVNYGYTF,TGTGCCACCAGCAGAGATGGGACAGTAAACTATGGCTACACCTTC
NA,14,TRBV10-3,TRBJ2-3,NA,CAIGAGTSTDTQYF,TGTGCCATCGGGGCGGGGACTAGCACAGATACGCAGTATTTT
TRBD1,13,TRBV11-3,TRBJ1-1,NA,CASSLPGGTEAFF,TGTGCCAGCAGCTTACCAGGGGGCACAGAAGCTTTCTTT
NA,14,TRBV7-2,TRBJ2-7,once,CASSSWTTYYEQYF,TGTGCCAGCAGCTCGTGGACTACCTACTACGAGCAGTACTTC
TRBD1,16,TRBV6-1,TRBJ1-3,NA,CASSAGTGGSGNTIYF,TGTGCCAGCAGTGCCGGGACAGGGGGGTCTGGAAACACCATATATTTT
NA,13,TRBV5-1,TRBJ1-6,NA,CATSTGSNSPLHF,TGCGCCACCTCGACCGGGTCGAATTCACCCCTCCACTTT
NA,14,TRBV7-8,TRBJ2-1,NA,CASSLRTGRDEQFF,TGTGCCAGCAGCCTCCGAACAGGGCGCGATGAGCAGTTCTTC
NA,16,TRBV6-6,TRBJ1-6,few,CASSAVRTVYNSPLHF,TGTGCCAGCAGTGCCGTACGGACAGTCTATAATTCACCCCTCCACTTT
TRBD2,14,TRBV6-5,TRBJ2-3,NA,CASSYGLAGTAQYF,TGTGCCAGCAGTTACGGGCTAGCGGGGACAGCGCAGTATTTT
TRBD2,17,TRBV18,TRBJ2-2,NA,CASSTETSGALGGELFF,TGTGCCAGCTCAACGGAGACTAGCGGGGCGCTGGGCGGGGAGCTGTTTTTT
NA,11,TRBV6-1,TRBJ1-1,NA,CASHRADKAFF,TGTGCCAGCCACAGGGCGGACAAAGCTTTCTTT
NA,15,TRBV4-3,TRBJ2-7,NA,CASSQDVDITYEQYF,TGCGCCAGCAGCCAAGATGTGGACATCACCTACGAGCAGTACTTC
TRBD1,12,TRBV10-3,TRBJ1-5,NA,CAIGQGGQPQHF,TGTGCCATCGGACAGGGTGGTCAGCCCCAGCATTTT
NA,16,TRBV4-3,TRBJ2-6,NA,CASSQEGSSGANVLTF,TGCGCCAGCAGCCAAGAGGGGAGCTCTGGGGCCAACGTCCTGACTTTC
TRBD2,16,TRBV6-6,TRBJ2-7,NA,CASSSHAGLVKYEQYF,TGTGCCAGCAGTTCCCACGCCGGACTAGTAAAGTACGAGCAGTACTTC
TRBD2,16,TRBV7-6,TRBJ2-7,NA,CASSYIAGGPEDEQYF,TGTGCCAGCAGCTACATAGCGGGGGGGCCCGAGGACGAGCAGTACTTC
NA,13,TRBV5-5,TRBJ2-1,once,CASSLMALNEQFF,TGTGCCAGCAGCTTGATGGCCCTTAATGAGCAGTTCTTC
NA,13,TRBV7-2,TRBJ1-2,NA,CASSLVLSYGYTF,TGTGCCAGCAGCTTAGTACTTAGCTATGGCTACACCTTC
NA,12,TRBV30,TRBJ1-6,once,CAWREGHSPLHF,TGTGCCTGGAGGGAGGGGCACTCACCCCTCCACTTT
TRBD1,16,TRBV5-8,TRBJ1-5,NA,CASSSGDRGKDQPQHF,TGTGCCAGCAGCTCCGGGGACAGGGGAAAAGATCAGCCCCAGCATTTT
NA,14,TRBV7-2,TRBJ2-6,NA,CAIRQDSGANVLTF,TGTGCCATCCGACAGGACTCTGGGGCCAACGTCCTGACTTTC